This passage covers 30 T cell receptor beta chains from one sample sequenced in a study of neurological immune-mediated disorders. TCRdb fed the 5' RACE reads into MiXCR, producing one record per CDR3 protein. The sample yields under 85,000 distinct CDR3 sequences, around 5.1% seen once. Sequencing was performed on PBMCs. Receptor source: a human donor with multiple sclerosis. The donor label of this sample is uncertain.

This clonotype showed up many times. The V and J genes are TRBV20-1 and TRBJ2-7; D unclear. Germline assignment: CDR1 DFQATT and CDR2 SNEGSKA (reference sequence). The CDR3 length is 14 residues. V was cut by 0 bases and J by 0 bases, with 9 bases left in between. CDR3 bases: TGCAGTGCTAGAGACCCAGAAGGCTCCTACGAGCAGTACTTC. Its protein is CSARDPEGSYEQYF.

Many counts were recorded for this clonotype. The chain has TRBV5-6 and TRBJ1-2; unclear D gene. Trimming cost V 2 bases and J 7 bases, with 15 bases left between them. The CDR3 is 14 residues long. Germline V gene lookup returns CDR1 SGHDT and CDR2 YYEEEE. The CDR3 spells CASSLDLLTGGYTF. CDR3 bases: TGTGCCAGCAGCTTAGACCTGTTAACGGGTGGCTACACCTTC.

In regard to this clonotype: A junction boundary mismatches the germline segment, possibly from a read error. The rearrangement links TRBV12-3 or TRBV12-4 to TRBJ1-1; D call uncertain. This CDR3 is 11 amino acids long. CDR3 nucleotides: TGTGCCAGCAGTTTGGGCACTGAACCTCTCTTT. Its protein product is CASSLGTEPLF.

The table lists this clonotype with many counts. The rearrangement uses TRBV7-3 and TRBJ2-1; TRBD1 matches at 9 bases. Germline-derived CDR1 and CDR2 are SGHTA and FQGTGA. This CDR3 is 14 amino acids long. J lost 5 bases, V lost 2 bases, and 1 base had no gene match. The CDR3 loop is CASSLGTGHNEQFF. The CDR3 nucleotides read TGTGCCAGCAGCTTAGGGACAGGGCACAATGAGCAGTTCTTC. The full variable domain, in which reference TRBV7-3 and TRBJ2-1 provide the parts outside the CDR3, is GAGVSQTPSNKVTEKGKYVELRCDPISGHTALYWYRQSLGQGPEFLIYFQGTGAADDSGLPNDRFFAVRPEGSVSTLKIQRTERGDSAVYLCASSLGTGHNEQFFGPGTRLTVL.

This clonotype was recorded at least ten times. J is TRBJ1-4 and V is TRBV3-1, with D perhaps TRBD1 (5 bases). Germline V lookup: CDR1 LGHDT, CDR2 YNNKEL (reference sequence). This CDR3 is built from 15 residues. V was clipped by 0 bases and J by 8 bases, with 13 bases between them. The CDR3 loop reads CASSQDFQGREKLFF. CDR3 DNA: TGTGCCAGCAGCCAAGATTTCCAGGGAAGGGAAAAACTGTTTTTT.

This clonotype was found many times. This chain uses TRBV9 with TRBJ1-2, with no clear D. V was shortened by 0 bases and J by 2 bases, with 8 bases between the two germline ends. Germline values: CDR1 SGDLS, CDR2 YYNGEE. The CDR3 is 14 residues long. CDR3 nucleotides: TGTGCCAGCAGCGTAGGAGGAGTGAACTATGGCTACACCTTC. Translation: CASSVGGVNYGYTF.

This clonotype has a count of ten or more. The rearrangement uses TRBV18 and TRBJ1-2; no firm D call. V lost 6 bases, J lost 4 bases, and 12 bases lay in between. Germline V gene lookup returns CDR1 KGHSH and CDR2 LQKENI. The CDR3 has 13 residues. The DNA of the CDR3 is TGTGCCAGCTCTGAAAGTTCAGGCTATGGCTACACCTTC. It is translated as CASSESSGYGYTF.

This clonotype has at least ten counts. The chain uses TRBV13 and TRBJ2-7; TRBD1 agrees at 11 bases. V lost 5 bases, J lost 0 bases, and 6 bases stayed unmatched. CDR1 and CDR2 from the germline V gene are PRHDT and FYEKMQ (reference sequence). This CDR3 is built from 16 residues. The CDR3 sequence is CASSLPGTGGSYEQYF. The DNA of the CDR3 is TGTGCCAGCAGCCTCCCCGGGACAGGGGGCTCCTACGAGCAGTACTTC.

The chain is built from TRBV20-1 and TRBJ2-7; the D is unclear. CDR1 and CDR2 from the germline V gene are DFQATT and SNEGSKA (reference sequence). CDR3 size: 13 residues. Trimming stripped 3 bases from V and 3 bases from J, with 12 bases between. CDR3 DNA: TGCAGTGCTAGGTACCCCGGCCTCTACGAGCAGTACTTC. Amino acid sequence: CSARYPGLYEQYF.

This clonotype has a count of ten or more. This chain joins TRBV3-1 and TRBJ2-2; no reliable D call. CDR3 length: 17 amino acids. From germline, CDR1 is LGHDT and CDR2 YNNKEL (reference sequence). The V and J ends lost 0 bases and 1 base respectively, with 12 bases between them. The CDR3 here is CASSQDFGPLNTGELFF. The CDR3 bases are TGTGCCAGCAGCCAAGATTTCGGGCCATTGAACACCGGGGAGCTGTTTTTT.

This clonotype came up many times. At one boundary the junction diverges from the germline segment, which might be a read error. The CDR3 sequence is CASSSTNQETQYF. The CDR3 region has the DNA TGTGCCAGCAGTTCGACCAACCAGGAGACCCAGTACTTC. The chain uses TRBV12-3 or TRBV12-4 and TRBJ2-5; D gene uncertain. This CDR3 is built from 13 residues.

This clonotype was seen at least ten times. The chain carries TRBV7-9 and TRBJ2-3, with D perhaps matching TRBD1 or TRBD2 (6 bases each). In germline, CDR1 is SEHNR, CDR2 FQNEAQ (reference sequence). CDR3 size: 15 residues. V was clipped by 2 bases and J by 7 bases, with 16 bases between them. CDR3 bases: TGTGCCAGCAGCTTAATCGGGGGCCCAGGACATACGCAGTATTTT. Its translation: CASSLIGGPGHTQYF.

The sample holds many counts of this clonotype. This chain links TRBV20-1 with TRBJ1-5, with D possibly being TRBD1 (6 bases). V shed 5 bases and J shed 2 bases, with 13 bases lying between them. The CDR3 has 14 amino acids. Germline lookup yields CDR1 DFQATT and CDR2 SNEGSKA (reference sequence). CDR3: CSASTGRGNQPQHF. The CDR3 coding sequence is TGCAGTGCTTCGACAGGACGGGGCAATCAGCCCCAGCATTTT.

In its sample, this clonotype was seen many times. This sequence joins TRBV20-1 and TRBJ2-1; the D gene is possibly TRBD1 (5 bases). Looked up from germline, CDR1 is DFQATT and CDR2 is SNEGSKA (reference sequence). CDR3 size: 16 residues. V lost 2 bases and J lost 8, with 22 bases in between. The CDR3 is CSARLQDPRLLDEQFF. In nucleotides, the CDR3 is TGCAGTGCTAGATTACAGGATCCCCGCCTTTTGGATGAGCAGTTCTTC.

This clonotype was counted many times. This chain links TRBV5-1 with TRBJ2-1, with D possibly matching TRBD2 (5 bases). The CDR3 covers 14 residues. The V end lost 0 bases, the J end lost 7 bases, and 11 bases lay between the germline ends. Germline-derived CDR1 and CDR2 are SGHRS and YFSETQ. The DNA of the CDR3 is TGCGCCAGCAGCTTGGCCCGCCCGGGGAATGAGCAGTTCTTC. Protein sequence: CASSLARPGNEQFF.

The sample holds many counts of this clonotype. The chain recombines TRBV25-1 with TRBJ1-2; no clear D. This CDR3 has 14 residues. Between the trimmed V and J ends, which lost 5 bases and 7 bases, there was a span of 17 bases. In germline, CDR1 is MGHDK, CDR2 SYGVNS. Here the CDR3 reads CASSTRGSQVGYTF. The CDR3 DNA reads as TGTGCCAGCAGTACGCGCGGGAGCCAGGTTGGCTACACCTTC.

There are many counts of this clonotype. The chain carries TRBV10-3 and TRBJ2-1, with TRBD2 as a possible D gene (6 bases). CDR3 length: 13 amino acids. The germline V gene has CDR1 ENHRY and CDR2 SYGVKD. The ends were cut back, 6 bases at V and 5 bases at J, with 11 bases in the middle. CDR3 region: CAIRTGENNEQFF. CDR3 nucleotides: TGTGCCATCAGAACGGGGGAAAACAATGAGCAGTTCTTC.

There are many counts of this clonotype. J is TRBJ2-5 and V is TRBV5-5; TRBD2 is a possible D gene (6 bases). Germline CDR1 is SGHKS and CDR2 is YYEKEE (reference sequence). The CDR3 has 14 amino acids. Trimming shortened V by 4 bases and J by 5 bases, and 15 bases separated the two germline ends. The CDR3 DNA follows: TGTGCCAGCAGCCTTGGAGGGGTGAGGGAGACCCAGTACTTC. Translated, it gives CASSLGGVRETQYF.

This clonotype showed up many times. CDR3 sequence reads: CSASRGWGNTIYF. The CDR3 DNA reads TGCAGTGCCTCCCGGGGATGGGGAAACACCATATATTTT. The chain combines TRBV20-1 with TRBJ1-3; D remains unclear. This CDR3 spans 13 amino acids. V was clipped by 6 bases and J by 4 bases, with 13 bases between them. The germline gives CDR1 DFQATT, CDR2 SNEGSKA (reference sequence).

Ten or more counts support this clonotype. The chain employs TRBV7-9 and TRBJ1-6; possible D gene TRBD1, 5 bases. CDR3 length equals 15 residues. The V end lost 3 bases, the J end lost 7 bases, and 13 bases lay between the germline ends. Looked up from germline, CDR1 is SEHNR and CDR2 is FQNEAQ (reference sequence). The CDR3 region is CASSFEGRMNSPLHF. The CDR3 DNA reads as TGTGCCAGCAGCTTTGAGGGGCGGATGAATTCACCCCTCCACTTT.

This clonotype was seen ten or more times. J is TRBJ1-3 and V is TRBV5-1, with D possibly TRBD1 on 5 matching bases. The germline CDR1 and CDR2 sequences are SGHRS and YFSETQ. The CDR3 sequence is 13 residues long. Trimming took off 4 bases at V and 2 bases at J, with 7 bases between the two ends. CDR3 coding DNA: TGCGCCAGCAGCGAGGGGCCTGGAAACACCATATATTTT. This gives the protein CASSEGPGNTIYF.

This clonotype was counted many times. This chain uses TRBV10-3 with TRBJ2-7; D is unclear. V lost 2 bases and J 2 bases, leaving 10 bases between the germline ends. The CDR3 length is 14 residues. Per germline, CDR1 ENHRY and CDR2 SYGVKD. The CDR3 DNA sequence: TGTGCCATCAGTGAGGGGCCAGGTACCTACGAGCAGTACTTC. This translates into CAISEGPGTYEQYF.

This clonotype was found many times. The rearrangement links TRBV10-1 to TRBJ2-1; unclear D gene. CDR3 length: 14 amino acids. The V end was cut by 2 bases, the J end by 3 bases, with 8 bases between. The germline V gene has CDR1 WNHNN and CDR2 SYGVQD (reference sequence). The CDR3 is CASSEEAFYNEQFF. CDR3 coding DNA: TGCGCCAGCAGTGAGGAGGCATTCTACAATGAGCAGTTCTTC.

This clonotype was seen ten or more times. The rearrangement uses TRBV5-1 and TRBJ2-7; 9 nucleotides line up with TRBD1. Germline CDR1 SGHRS, CDR2 YFSETQ. The J segment lost 3 bases and the V segment lost 3 bases, leaving 4 bases of the junction unmatched. The CDR3 contains 14 residues. The CDR3 here is CASSSGQGSYEQYF. CDR3 DNA: TGCGCCAGCAGCTCCGGACAGGGGAGCTACGAGCAGTACTTC.

This clonotype was detected many times. The chain uses TRBV9 and TRBJ2-5; TRBD1 aligns across 7 bases. The CDR3 runs 15 residues. V lost 4 bases to trimming and J lost 6 bases; unmatched junction nucleotides: 12. Germline loops: CDR1 SGDLS, CDR2 YYNGEE. CDR3: CASSPPTGTDKTQYF. The CDR3, as DNA: TGTGCCAGCAGCCCCCCCACTGGGACAGATAAGACCCAGTACTTC.

This clonotype was seen many times. V gene TRBV20-1 combines with J gene TRBJ2-2, with TRBD2 matching 7 bases. The germline gives CDR1 DFQATT, CDR2 SNEGSKA (reference sequence). V dropped 0 bases and J dropped 4; count of bases not matched to a gene: 2. The CDR3 length is 14 residues. The CDR3 is CSARDRGVTGELFF. CDR3 DNA sequence: TGCAGTGCTAGAGATCGGGGGGTCACCGGGGAGCTGTTTTTT.

This clonotype was observed at least ten times. The chain is built from TRBV5-1 and TRBJ1-2; D gene uncertain. CDR3 size: 16 residues. CDR1 and CDR2 from the germline V gene are SGHRS and YFSETQ. The V end was cut by 4 bases, the J end by 1 base, with 17 bases between. The DNA of the CDR3 is TGCGCCAGCAGCGCCTCTAAGTCAAACGTTAACTATGGCTACACCTTC. The encoded protein is CASSASKSNVNYGYTF.

At least ten counts were recorded for this clonotype. The V gene is TRBV5-1, the J gene TRBJ2-1; 7 bases line up with TRBD1. Germline V gene sequence: CDR1 SGHRS, CDR2 YFSETQ. After removal of 0 bases from V and 3 bases from J, the junction contained 3 bases not matched to a gene. CDR3 length: 15 amino acids. This CDR3 is CASSLGQGFYNEQFF. CDR3 nucleotides: TGCGCCAGCAGCTTGGGACAGGGTTTCTACAATGAGCAGTTCTTC. Using reference TRBV5-1 and TRBJ2-1 for the parts outside the CDR3, the full variable domain is KAGVTQTPRYLIKTRGQQVTLSCSPISGHRSVSWYQQTPGQGLQFLFEYFSETQRNKGNFPGRFSGRQFSNSRSEMNVSTLELGDSALYLCASSLGQGFYNEQFFGPGTRLTVL.

This clonotype was counted at least ten times. This chain connects TRBV7-2 to TRBJ2-2; D is uncertain. Germline V lookup: CDR1 SGHTA, CDR2 FQGNSA. The V end lost 5 bases, the J end lost 6 bases, and 13 bases lay between the germline ends. CDR3 length equals 14 residues. CDR3 protein: CASSGRGESGELFF. The CDR3 DNA reads TGTGCCAGCAGCGGCAGAGGCGAGTCCGGGGAGCTGTTTTTT.

This clonotype occurred many times. The chain employs TRBV20-1 and TRBJ1-1; D gene unclear. Germline V gives CDR1 DFQATT, CDR2 SNEGSKA (reference sequence). Trimming cost V 0 bases and J 1 base, with 12 bases left between them. The length of the CDR3 is 15 residues. CDR3 DNA sequence: TGCAGTGCTAGAGATCGGGGAAAGGGGAACACTGAAGCTTTCTTT. As protein: CSARDRGKGNTEAFF.